Each of the 14 T cell receptor beta chains below was sequenced from the same sample in a study of CD8+CD57+ T cells in acquired aplastic anemia. Profiling of TCR beta VDJ combinations and CDR3 sequences used genomic DNA as template. TCRdb passed the reads through MiXCR, listing each CDR3 protein once. The sample has about 220,000 distinct CDR3 sequences, roughly 33% seen once. The sequencing sample was made of sorted CD4+, CD8+, or CD8+CD57+ T cells (not recorded which) from PBMCs. The origin of the receptors is a human donor in good health, serving as a control.

V and J are TRBV11-1 and TRBJ2-1; D could derive from TRBD1 or TRBD2 (6 bases each). V lost 1 base to trimming and J lost 8 bases, with 18 bases between them. This CDR3 is 16 amino acids long. Germline-derived CDR1 and CDR2 are SGHAT and FQDESV (reference sequence). CDR3 DNA: TGTGCCAGCAGCTTAGGAGCGGGCGTTAGGGGGGATGAGCAGTTCTTC. Its translation is CASSLGAGVRGDEQFF.

Concerning this clonotype itself: A read error is likely, as this CDR3 ends without the conserved phenylalanine or tryptophan. No DNA is shown, since the ends of the CDR3 on it are uncertain; the CDR3 is the one TCRdb lists. The chain links TRBV15 to TRBJ1-6. Germline loops: CDR1 LNHNV, CDR2 YYDKDF (reference sequence). The CDR3 extends over 8 residues, inclusive of both ends. The CDR3 loop is CATSRPTS.

Note on this clonotype: A read error may explain this, as a much larger clone is one base away. The chain is built from TRBV19 and TRBJ1-1, with D tentatively TRBD1 (6 bases). The germline gives CDR1 LNHDA, CDR2 SQIVND (reference sequence). Trimming stripped 4 bases from V and 4 bases from J, with 19 bases between. This CDR3 spans 16 amino acids. The CDR3 spells CASSTVTGFSFTEAFF. The CDR3 region has the DNA TGTGCCAGTAGTACTGTGACAGGATTTTCCTTCACTGAAGCTTTCTTT.

This clonotype was found a few times. The V gene is TRBV7-9, the J gene TRBJ2-5, with 10 nucleotides matching TRBD2. The ends lost 1 base at V and 4 bases at J; junction bases unmatched: 12. The CDR3 is 18 residues long. Per germline, CDR1 SEHNR and CDR2 FQNEAQ (reference sequence). The DNA of the CDR3 is TGTGCCAGCAGCTTAGTCTTGACGAGCGGGAGGGCCCTAGAGACCCAGTACTTC. It yields the protein CASSLVLTSGRALETQYF. The full variable domain, rest sourced from reference TRBV7-9 and TRBJ2-5, is DTGVSQNPRHKITKRGQNVTFRCDPISEHNRLYWYRQTLGQGPEFLTYFQNEAQLEKSRLLSDRFSAERPKGSFSTLEIQRTEQGDSAMYLCASSLVLTSGRALETQYFGPGTRLLVL.

This clonotype was counted ten times or more. The chain joins TRBV2 to TRBJ1-1; TRBD1 matches 9 bases. Trimming cost V 5 bases and J 4 bases; bases outside gene matches: 5. The germline V gene encodes CDR1 SNHLY and CDR2 FYNNEI. The CDR3 covers 14 residues. Here the CDR3 DNA reads TGTGCCAGCAGTCGTAGACAGGGGGGCACTGAAGCTTTCTTT. It specifies CASSRRQGGTEAFF.

This clonotype appeared many times. The V gene is TRBV7-3, the J gene TRBJ1-6, with D maybe TRBD1 (5 bases). The V gene lost 3 bases and the J gene lost 9 bases, with 9 bases spanning the gap. Germline lookup yields CDR1 SGHTA and CDR2 FQGTGA. CDR3 length equals 13 residues. This CDR3 reads CASSFSGVSPLHF. DNA of the CDR3: TGTGCCAGCAGCTTTTCGGGGGTTTCACCCCTCCACTTT.

This clonotype was recorded only once. At one of its ends the junction is not consistent with the germline gene, which may arise from a read error. The rearrangement uses TRBV11-2 and TRBJ1-2, with 8 bases identical to TRBD1. This CDR3 region has 16 residues. CDR1 SGHAT and CDR2 FQNNGV come from the germline V gene. The CDR3 region is CASIPLKGGQGGGYTF. Written as DNA, the CDR3 is TGTGCCAGCATCCCACTCAAGGGAGGACAGGGAGGCGGCTACACTTTC.

The chain couples TRBV6-2 or TRBV6-3 to TRBJ2-5; no clear D gene. The V gene's germline CDR1 is MNHEY and CDR2 SVGEGT. The CDR3 totals 12 residues. Deletions cut 3 bases from V and 6 bases from J, with 8 bases between. CDR3 bases: TGTGCCAGCAGTTATACAGAAAAGACCCAGTACTTC. Translating gives CASSYTEKTQYF.

This clonotype was counted at least ten times. The chain employs TRBV14 and TRBJ2-1; TRBD2 aligns across 10 bases. The germline gives CDR1 SGHDN, CDR2 FVKESK. The CDR3 has 15 residues. The V and J ends lost 4 bases and 9 bases, in that order; junction bases with no gene match: 9. The CDR3 loop reads CASSLNLAGAVEQFF. The CDR3 region has the DNA TGTGCCAGCAGCCTGAATCTAGCGGGAGCGGTTGAGCAGTTCTTC.

This clonotype was recorded a few times. The J gene is TRBJ1-4, the V gene TRBV2, with D uncertain. The CDR3 length is 14 residues. V gave up 6 bases and J gave up 6 bases, with 14 bases separating them. CDR1 and CDR2 from the germline V gene are SNHLY and FYNNEI. The CDR3 sequence: CASSVQVLDEKLFF. In nucleotides, the CDR3 is TGTGCCAGCAGCGTTCAGGTTCTGGATGAAAAACTGTTTTTT.

This clonotype came up once. A much larger clonotype is one base distant, so this may be a read error. This chain joins TRBV20-1 and TRBJ2-5; 7 bases map to TRBD1. There are 13 residues in the CDR3. In germline, CDR1 is DFQATT, CDR2 SNEGSKA (reference sequence). CDR3 in amino acids: CSALGQIKETQCF. In nucleotides, the CDR3 is TGCAGTGCCCTGGGACAGATCAAAGAGACCCAGTGCTTC.

This clonotype has just a few counts. The CDR3 DNA sequence: TGTGCCAGCAGCTTAACTTGGGGGTACAATGAGCAGTTCTTC. It encodes CASSLTWGYNEQFF. The genes are TRBV7-2 and TRBJ2-1; perhaps D is TRBD1 or TRBD2 (5 bases each). Trimming removed 2 bases at V and 4 bases at J, with 9 bases between. CDR1 is SGHTA, CDR2 FQGNSA, per germline. The CDR3 has 14 residues.

Of note for this clonotype: A much more abundant neighbour one base away suggests this may be a read error. This rearrangement joins TRBV11-2 to TRBJ2-7; 9 bases fit TRBD1. From germline, CDR1 is SGHAT and CDR2 FQNNGV. There are 16 residues in the CDR3. CDR3 amino acids: CACSLSLGTGSYEQYF. CDR3 nucleotides: TGTGCCTGCAGCTTGTCACTGGGGACAGGGTCCTACGAGCAGTACTTC.

This clonotype came up many times. The chain has TRBV19 and TRBJ2-3; D perhaps matches TRBD1 (5 bases). Trimming left V 5 bases short and J 4 bases short, with 13 bases between. CDR1 is LNHDA, CDR2 SQIVND, per germline (reference sequence). CDR3 length: 14 amino acids. CDR3 DNA: TGTGCCAGTAGTGCACAGGTGGGCCCAGATACGCAGTATTTT. It translates to CASSAQVGPDTQYF.